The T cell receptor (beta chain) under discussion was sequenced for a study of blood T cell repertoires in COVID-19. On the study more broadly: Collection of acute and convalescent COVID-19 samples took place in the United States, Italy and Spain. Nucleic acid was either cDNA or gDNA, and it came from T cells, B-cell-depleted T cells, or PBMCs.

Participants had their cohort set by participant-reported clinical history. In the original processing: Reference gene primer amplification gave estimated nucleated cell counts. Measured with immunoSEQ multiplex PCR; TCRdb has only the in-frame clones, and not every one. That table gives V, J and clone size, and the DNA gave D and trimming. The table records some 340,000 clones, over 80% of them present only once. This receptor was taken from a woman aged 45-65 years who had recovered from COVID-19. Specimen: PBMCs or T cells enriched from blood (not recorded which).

CDR3 sequence (DNA): TGTGCCAGTAGTCCCTCCCCCGCGGGGCGGTCCGAAGCTTTCTTT. Protein product: CASSPSPAGRSEAFF. The gene calls are TRBV19 and TRBJ1-1; a weak D match, TRBD1 (5 bases). Germline V lookup: CDR1 LNHDA, CDR2 SQIVND (reference sequence). The length of the CDR3 is 15 residues. The V end was cut by 5 bases, the J end by 8 bases, with 21 bases between. Combining the CDR3 with reference TRBV19 and TRBJ1-1 gives the whole variable domain DGGITQSPKYLFRKEGQNVTLSCEQNLNHDAMYWYRQDPGQGLRLIYYSQIVNDFQKGDIAEGYSVSREKKESFPLTVTSAQKNPTAFYLCASSPSPAGRSEAFFGQGTRLTVV.